The 5 T cell receptor beta chains listed next were all sequenced from one sample in a study of kidney transplant recipient with SARS-CoV-2 infection. TCRdb used MiXCR to reprocess the reads, holding one entry per CDR3 protein. The sample records 200,000 to 300,000 distinct CDR3 sequences, roughly 26% being singletons. The material was a blood sample, obtained at baseline and between days 110 and 120 from a kidney transplant recipient. All receptors come from a male patient in his thirties who had COVID-19 and was a kidney transplant recipient. Some T cells here may be from the graft donor.

This clonotype has a handful of counts. The chain is built from TRBV12-3 or TRBV12-4 and TRBJ1-5, with D unresolved. CDR3 size: 13 residues. Trimming took off 6 bases at V and 0 bases at J, with 6 bases between the two ends. The CDR3 sequence: CASRRSSNQPQHF. In nucleotides, the CDR3 is TGTGCCAGCAGGAGGAGTAGCAATCAGCCCCAGCATTTT.

This clonotype occurred a few times. V is TRBV30 and J is TRBJ1-6; the D is unclear. The germline gives CDR1 GTSNPN, CDR2 SVGIG (reference sequence). CDR3 length: 13 residues. The V and J ends lost 3 bases and 10 bases respectively, with 13 bases between them. The CDR3 protein is CAWREPPASPLHF. The CDR3 DNA reads as TGTGCCTGGAGGGAACCGCCTGCGTCACCCCTCCACTTT.

Many counts were recorded for this clonotype. The V gene is TRBV19, the J gene TRBJ1-2; D remains unclear. The V end was cut by 4 bases, the J end by 4 bases, with 22 bases between. This CDR3 comprises 17 residues. Germline CDR1 is LNHDA and CDR2 is SQIVND (reference sequence). The CDR3, as DNA: TGTGCCAGTAGTAACCATGCGACAAATCGAAAGACCTATGGCTACACCTTC. Amino acids: CASSNHATNRKTYGYTF.

Remarks on this clonotype: A much larger clone lies a single base off, so this may be a read error. The V gene is TRBV5-4, the J gene TRBJ1-2; D is uncertain. Trimming pared 7 bases from V and 4 bases from J, leaving 23 bases between. The CDR3 extends over 16 amino acids. CDR1 and CDR2 from the germline V gene are SGHNT and YYREEE (reference sequence). In DNA, the CDR3 is TGTGCCAGCTGGATAAACGTACCAGGAAAGACCTATGGCTACACCTTC. This gives the protein CASWINVPGKTYGYTF.

About this clonotype: This sequence may be a read error, since a much larger clone differs from it by one base. The chain carries TRBV7-3 and TRBJ2-2; 13 bases are a match to TRBD2. Germline V gene sequence: CDR1 SGHTA, CDR2 FQGTGA. Losses at the gene ends were 4 bases for V and 6 bases for J; bases not matched to a gene: 5. The CDR3 is made up of 16 amino acids. CDR3 DNA: TGTGCCAGCAGCTCGAGGGGGACTAGCGGGGCCGGGGAGCTGTTTTTT. Amino acids: CASSSRGTSGAGELFF.